This T cell receptor (beta chain) comes out of a study of blood T cells in healthy people across ages. This clonotype appeared a few times. The V gene's germline CDR1 is SNHLY and CDR2 FYNNEI. Trimming took off 6 bases at V and 5 bases at J, with 22 bases between the two ends. The CDR3 extends over 16 amino acids. A sample-barcoded 5' primer and a J-beta primer mix were used in a second PCR of about 6 to 11 cycles. TCRdb re-analysed the 5' RACE reads in MiXCR, keeping a single row per CDR3 protein. The sample yields 1.5 million to 2 million distinct CDR3 sequences, 28% seen once. The sequenced sample consisted of blood. The TCR comes from a woman younger than 45 in good health. The chain is built from TRBV2 and TRBJ1-1; the D gene is possibly TRBD1 (5 bases). CDR3 protein: CASSAGTGPEVTEAFF. For the CDR3, the DNA is TGTGCCAGCAGCGCCGGGACGGGGCCCGAGGTAACTGAAGCTTTCTTT.